Below are 13 T cell receptor beta chains sequenced from a single sample in a study of CD8+ T cells in alopecia areata. The authors extracted RNA and reverse transcribed it into cDNA as the sequencing template. Assay: immunoSEQ multiplex PCR; the TCRdb copy retains only in-frame clones and omits some. The sample has approximately 150,000 clones; around 58% are singletons. Regarding treatment: oral pan-JAK inhibitor, 5-10 mg twice daily. The material sequenced was CD4+ T cells sorted from blood, taken at approximately week 60, from a patient treated with tofacitinib. Receptors were obtained from a human donor with alopecia areata.

This rearrangement joins TRBV30 to TRBJ2-2; the D gene is possibly TRBD2 (6 bases). V was pared by 1 base and J by 8 bases, with 23 bases between. The V gene's germline CDR1 is GTSNPN and CDR2 SVGIG (reference sequence). The CDR3 sequence is 17 residues long. CDR3 in DNA: TGTGCCTGGAGTGCCCCGGGGACTGGCGGTTCACCGGGGGAGCTGTTTTTT. As protein: CAWSAPGTGGSPGELFF.

This clone came up once. This chain connects TRBV19 to TRBJ1-2; 9 bases align to TRBD1. Trimming took 5 bases from V and 5 from J; bases not matched to a gene: 9. Germline V gene lookup returns CDR1 LNHDA and CDR2 SQIVND (reference sequence). The CDR3 sequence is 15 residues long. The CDR3 is CASSPTGTGLYGYTF. CDR3 nucleotide sequence: TGTGCCAGTAGTCCAACCGGGACAGGGCTATATGGCTACACCTTC. The full variable domain, in which reference TRBV19 and TRBJ1-2 provide the parts outside the CDR3, is DGGITQSPKYLFRKEGQNVTLSCEQNLNHDAMYWYRQDPGQGLRLIYYSQIVNDFQKGDIAEGYSVSREKKESFPLTVTSAQKNPTAFYLCASSPTGTGLYGYTFGSGTRLTVV.

CDR3 in DNA: TGTGCCAGCAGTTTATCCCGACGCCAGCCCCAGCATTTT. Its translation is CASSLSRRQPQHF. This rearrangement joins TRBV27 to TRBJ1-5; D gene ambiguous. CDR3 size: 13 residues. V lost 0 bases to trimming and J lost 7 bases, with 7 bases between them. Germline V gene data show CDR1 as MNHEY and CDR2 as SMNVEV (reference sequence).

The J gene is TRBJ1-1, the V gene TRBV11-2; D gene ambiguous. The CDR3 consists of 11 residues. V lost 6 bases and J 6 bases, leaving 8 bases between the germline ends. Germline assignment: CDR1 SGHAT and CDR2 FQNNGV. The CDR3 sequence is CASSFQSEAFF. DNA of the CDR3: TGTGCCAGCAGTTTTCAGTCTGAAGCTTTCTTT.

The rearrangement uses TRBV11-2 and TRBJ1-2, with D unresolved. This CDR3 region has 14 residues. Germline V gene sequence: CDR1 SGHAT, CDR2 FQNNGV. Trimming left V 0 bases short and J 14 bases short, with 19 bases between. This CDR3 reads CASSLELQVLPVTF. The CDR3 coding sequence is TGTGCCAGCAGCTTAGAGCTGCAGGTCCTCCCGGTGACCTTC.

V and J are TRBV5-1 and TRBJ2-1; D gene unclear. Germline CDR1 is SGHRS and CDR2 is YFSETQ. Trimming removed 4 bases from V and 0 bases from J, with 11 bases in between. The CDR3 runs to 15 residues. In DNA form, the CDR3 reads TGCGCCAGCAGCATGGACGGTTCCTCCTACAATGAGCAGTTCTTC. Protein product: CASSMDGSSYNEQFF.

The rearrangement links TRBV27 to TRBJ2-6; TRBD1 matches at 8 bases. Trimming took 3 bases from V and 2 from J; bases not matched to a gene: 12. CDR1 is MNHEY and CDR2 is SMNVEV in the germline V gene (reference sequence). The CDR3 consists of 19 residues. The CDR3 is CASSFGSGQVNPGANVLTF. The CDR3 coding sequence is TGTGCCAGCAGTTTTGGATCGGGACAGGTGAATCCTGGGGCCAACGTCCTGACTTTC.

The chain combines TRBV2 with TRBJ2-7; D perhaps matches TRBD1 (5 bases). The CDR3 runs 14 residues. Trimming took off 6 bases at V and 2 bases at J, with 14 bases between the two ends. In germline, CDR1 is SNHLY, CDR2 FYNNEI. As DNA, the CDR3 is TGTGCCAGCAGAGAAAGACAGTTTCCCTACGAGCAGTACTTC. It encodes CASRERQFPYEQYF. Filled out from reference TRBV2 and TRBJ2-7, the complete variable domain reads EPEVTQTPSHQVTQMGQEVILRCVPISNHLYFYWYRQILGQKVEFLVSFYNNEISEKSEIFDDQFSVERPDGSNFTLKIRSTKLEDSAMYFCASRERQFPYEQYFGPGTRLTVT.

The genes are TRBV15 and TRBJ2-1; 7 bases are a match to TRBD1. This CDR3 comprises 17 residues. V lost 2 bases, J lost 0 bases, and 7 bases stayed unmatched. Per the germline V gene, CDR1 is LNHNV and CDR2 is YYDKDF (reference sequence). The CDR3 is CATSRRKGASSYNEQFF. CDR3 coding DNA: TGTGCCACCAGCAGACGGAAGGGGGCAAGCTCCTACAATGAGCAGTTCTTC.

This sequence joins TRBV7-2 and TRBJ1-1; TRBD1 aligns across 9 bases. The CDR3 has 14 amino acids. Trimming at V came to 5 bases and at J to 7 bases, leaving 8 bases not matched to a gene. Germline CDR1 reads SGHTA; CDR2 reads FQGNSA. CDR3 amino acids: CASSLDRGSGEAFF. In DNA, the CDR3 is TGTGCCAGCAGCCTAGACAGGGGGAGCGGTGAAGCTTTCTTT. The variable domain in full, with the rest retrieved from reference TRBV7-2 and TRBJ1-1, is GAGVSQSPSNKVTEKGKDVELRCDPISGHTALYWYRQSLGQGLEFLIYFQGNSAPDKSGLPSDRFSAERTGGSVSTLTIQRTQQEDSAVYLCASSLDRGSGEAFFGQGTRLTVV.

The rearrangement joins TRBV7-2 to TRBJ1-2; 11 bases line up with TRBD1. V dropped 5 bases and J dropped 8; count of bases not matched to a gene: 4. This CDR3 spans 13 amino acids. Germline V gene data show CDR1 as SGHTA and CDR2 as FQGNSA. This CDR3 is CASSAGQGGGYTF. Written as DNA, the CDR3 is TGTGCCAGCAGCGCGGGACAGGGGGGCGGCTACACCTTC.

This clone was observed a few times. V usage is TRBV29-1 and J usage is TRBJ2-1; perhaps D is TRBD1 or TRBD2 (5 bases each). The CDR3 consists of 13 residues. The V and J ends lost 4 bases and 7 bases respectively, with 14 bases between them. Germline values: CDR1 SQVTM, CDR2 ANQGSEA. The CDR3 loop reads CSVAGPGGNEQFF. The DNA of the CDR3 is TGCAGCGTTGCGGGACCTGGTGGGAATGAGCAGTTCTTC.

This clone is a singleton in its sample. This chain connects TRBV4-1 to TRBJ2-1; D call uncertain. Between the trimmed V and J ends, which lost 0 bases and 12 bases, there was a span of 18 bases. Germline lookup yields CDR1 MGHRA and CDR2 YSYEKL. This CDR3 spans 15 amino acids. The CDR3 DNA is TGCGCCAGCAGCCAAGAGCAACTAACCTGGTCGGGGCAGTTCTTC. Protein sequence: CASSQEQLTWSGQFF.